One sample yielded the 10 T cell receptor beta chains listed below, sequenced in a study of graft-versus-host responses after intestinal transplantation. The data were produced by immunoSEQ multiplex PCR, yet TCRdb's version contains in-frame clones alone and is incomplete. The top ten hold about a fifth of the sample, which has some 38,000 clones, roughly 92% seen once. These receptors have no known antigen. The sequencing used unstimulated CD8+ T cells sorted from spleen or lymph node cells, collected before transplant. All receptors come from a human donor who was the organ donor for an intestinal transplant.

J is TRBJ2-5 and V is TRBV10-3, with D possibly TRBD1 on 5 matching bases. The CDR3 is made up of 15 amino acids. V lost 2 bases to trimming and J lost 1 base, with 11 bases between them. CDR1 is ENHRY and CDR2 is SYGVKD in the germline V gene. CDR3 residues: CAISEDSAPQETQYF. CDR3 bases: TGTGCCATCAGTGAGGACAGCGCCCCCCAAGAGACCCAGTACTTC.

The chain has TRBV5-4 and TRBJ1-4; D is ambiguous. This CDR3 comprises 14 residues. The V end was cut by 2 bases, the J end by 2 bases, with 7 bases between. CDR1 is SGHNT, CDR2 YYREEE, per germline (reference sequence). The CDR3 region has the DNA TGTGCCAGCAGCTTAAGCGATACTAATGAAAAACTGTTTTTT. As protein: CASSLSDTNEKLFF.

The V gene is TRBV19, the J gene TRBJ2-7; TRBD2 aligns across 8 bases. With 8 bases clipped from V and 0 bases from J, the junction kept 3 bases outside the gene matches. Germline CDR1 is LNHDA and CDR2 is SQIVND (reference sequence). The CDR3 totals 13 residues. The CDR3, as DNA: TGTGCCAGTTCCGGGACTAGCTCCTACGAGCAGTACTTC. Amino acid sequence: CASSGTSSYEQYF.

The genes are TRBV18 and TRBJ2-7, with 7 nucleotides matching TRBD2. The CDR3 totals 14 residues. Germline values: CDR1 KGHSH, CDR2 LQKENI. V lost 0 bases and J lost 6; bases outside the gene matches: 5. CDR3 region: CASSPPGGSAEQYF. CDR3 nucleotide sequence: TGTGCCAGCTCACCACCTGGCGGGAGTGCCGAGCAGTACTTC.

J is TRBJ2-1 and V is TRBV28; the match to TRBD2 covers 11 bases. The CDR3 length is 18 residues. Germline CDR1 and CDR2: MDHEN and SYDVKM. V dropped 7 bases and J dropped 4; count of bases not matched to a gene: 15. The CDR3 sequence is CASTYPGTSGFPYNEQFF. DNA of the CDR3: TGTGCCAGCACCTATCCCGGGACTAGCGGTTTTCCTTACAATGAGCAGTTCTTC.

J is TRBJ1-1 and V is TRBV5-6, with D possibly matching TRBD1 (5 bases). Deletions cut 6 bases from V and 3 bases from J, with 12 bases between. The CDR3 is made up of 13 amino acids. CDR1 and CDR2 from the germline V gene are SGHDT and YYEEEE. The chain's CDR3 is CASTPRGDTEAFF. The CDR3, as DNA: TGTGCCAGCACCCCCCGGGGGGACACTGAAGCTTTCTTT.

V usage is TRBV28 and J usage is TRBJ1-5, with TRBD1 matching 9 bases. The germline CDR1 and CDR2 sequences are MDHEN and SYDVKM. There are 16 residues in the CDR3. Losses at the gene ends were 6 bases for V and 3 bases for J; bases not matched to a gene: 9. CDR3 sequence: CASSGTGWELNQPQHF. CDR3 DNA sequence: TGTGCCAGCAGCGGGACAGGGTGGGAACTCAATCAGCCCCAGCATTTT.

This rearrangement joins TRBV7-2 to TRBJ2-1, with D perhaps matching TRBD2 (6 bases). V lost 8 bases and J 6 bases, leaving 17 bases between the germline ends. Germline CDR1 is SGHTA and CDR2 is FQGNSA. CDR3 size: 14 residues. The CDR3 DNA is TGTGCCAGCGTGGTGCTGGCGGGAAGCAATGAGCAGTTCTTC. It yields the protein CASVVLAGSNEQFF.

The CDR3 DNA follows: TGTGCCAGCAGCCCGAGTGTAGCGGGACTACATGAGCAGTTCTTC. Its translation: CASSPSVAGLHEQFF. The rearrangement uses TRBV7-3 and TRBJ2-1, with 8 bases fitting TRBD2. The CDR3 covers 15 residues. The germline V gene encodes CDR1 SGHTA and CDR2 FQGTGA. Trimming cost V 5 bases and J 8 bases; bases outside gene matches: 11.

This clone was seen a few times. In DNA form, the CDR3 reads TGTGCCAGCAGCCCAATGACGGGACTAGCGGGCCAAAGCTCCTACAATGAGCAGTTCTTC. This codes for CASSPMTGLAGQSSYNEQFF. The chain links TRBV11-3 to TRBJ2-1, with 12 bases identical to TRBD2. CDR3 length: 20 residues. The germline CDR1 and CDR2 sequences are SGHNT and YENEEA. V lost 5 bases and J lost 0; bases outside the gene matches: 14.